The rows below give T cell receptor beta chains drawn from one sample of a study of blood T cell repertoires in COVID-19. TCRdb keeps only in-frame clones here, not all; method: immunoSEQ multiplex PCR. The sample records about 320,000 clones, roughly 85% being singletons. What was sequenced was peripheral blood. These receptor sequences come from a human donor in a cohort sampled during active COVID-19. CDR3s include the opening cysteine and the closing phenylalanine or tryptophan. The D gene is left open where the match is weak. Clone sizes are given selectively: once, few, many, or a class where the clone is expanded.

NA | TRBJ1-4 | TRBV5-1 | TRBD1 | CASSLFGDSNNEKLFF | TGCGCCAGCAGCTTGTTTGGGGACAGCAATAATGAAAAACTGTTTTTT
NA | TRBJ1-6 | TRBV27 | NA | CASSLSGQSSYNSPLHF | TGTGCCAGCAGTTTATCTGGGCAGAGCTCCTATAATTCACCCCTCCACTTT
NA | TRBJ2-3 | TRBV4-1 | NA | CASSQGVSANTQYF | TGCGCCAGCAGCCAAGGGGTTAGCGCGAATACGCAGTATTTT
NA | TRBJ2-3 | TRBV2 | TRBD2 | CASSGSYKGLAGLTQYF | TGTGCCAGCAGTGGGTCCTACAAGGGCCTAGCGGGTCTCACGCAGTATTTT
NA | TRBJ1-5 | TRBV24-1 | NA | CATRGQGDHQPQHF | TGTGCCACCAGGGGACAAGGGGACCATCAGCCCCAGCATTTT
few | TRBJ2-7 | TRBV7-8 | NA | CASSLANREISF | TGTGCCAGCAGCTTAGCTAACAGGGAAATTTCCTTC
NA | TRBJ1-2 | TRBV24-1 | TRBD1 | CATSVDRVHGYTF | TGTGCCACCAGCGTCGACAGGGTCCATGGCTACACCTTC
few | TRBJ2-2 | TRBV18 | TRBD1 | CASSPRDRGTPGELFF | TGTGCCAGCTCTCCCAGGGACAGAGGCACGCCCGGGGAGCTGTTTTTT
few | TRBJ1-1 | TRBV4-1 | TRBD1 | CASSRGQGAVGTEAFF | TGCGCCAGCAGCCGCGGACAGGGGGCTGTCGGCACTGAAGCTTTCTTT
once | TRBJ1-5 | TRBV15 | NA | CATSKKNTDSYNQPQHF | TGTGCCACCAGCAAGAAAAACACGGACAGCTACAATCAGCCCCAGCATTTT
NA | TRBJ1-3 | TRBV7-9 | TRBD1 | CASSLGQGNTIYF | TGTGCCAGCAGCTTGGGACAGGGGAACACCATATATTTT
NA | TRBJ1-1 | TRBV10-2 | TRBD1 | CASRDREGNTEAFF | TGCGCCAGCAGGGACAGGGAGGGGAACACTGAAGCTTTCTTT
NA | TRBJ2-1 | TRBV24-1 | NA | CATSDQRVNEQFF | TGTGCCACCAGTGATCAGCGGGTCAATGAGCAGTTCTTC
NA | TRBJ2-1 | TRBV11-1 | NA | CASNPTGPNEQFF | TGTGCCAGCAACCCGACAGGCCCCAATGAGCAGTTCTTC
few | TRBJ2-1 | TRBV4-1 | NA | CASSQGVTQYEQFF | TGCGCCAGCAGCCAAGGAGTCACCCAATATGAGCAGTTCTTC
NA | TRBJ1-6 | TRBV10-2 | NA | CASNNGQGYNSPLHF | TGCGCCAGCAATAATGGGCAGGGCTATAATTCACCCCTCCACTTT
NA | TRBJ2-3 | TRBV5-5 | TRBD1 | CASSSDYRGPDTQYF | TGTGCCAGCAGCTCAGATTACAGGGGACCAGATACGCAGTATTTT
NA | TRBJ1-3 | TRBV2 | NA | CASLDWSSGNTIYF | TGTGCCAGCTTGGACTGGAGCTCTGGAAACACCATATATTTT
NA | TRBJ1-5 | TRBV19 | NA | CASSILQGGYSNQPQHF | TGTGCCAGTAGTATTCTCCAGGGCGGATATAGCAATCAGCCCCAGCATTTT
NA | TRBJ1-1 | TRBV7-9 | NA | CASSLAPGRGDTEAFF | TGTGCCAGCAGCTTAGCCCCGGGCAGGGGAGACACTGAAGCTTTCTTT
NA | TRBJ2-7 | TRBV6-5 | TRBD1 | CASSYQMDRGHEQYF | TGTGCCAGCAGCTACCAGATGGACAGGGGGCACGAGCAGTACTTC
few | TRBJ1-2 | TRBV19 | NA | CASSITRTVRSGYTF | TGTGCCAGTAGTATAACTCGGACAGTGAGGTCCGGCTACACCTTC
NA | TRBJ1-2 | TRBV30 | NA | CAWSGRVSNYGYTF | TGTGCCTGGAGCGGGCGGGTATCTAACTATGGCTACACCTTC
NA | TRBJ2-5 | TRBV6-5 | NA | CASTNRVGETQYF | TGTGCCAGCACCAACAGGGTCGGGGAGACCCAGTACTTC
NA | TRBJ2-7 | TRBV5-1 | TRBD1 | CASSRGTGDTYEQYF | TGCGCCAGCAGCCGAGGGACAGGGGACACCTACGAGCAGTACTTC
NA | TRBJ2-3 | TRBV30 | NA | CAWGPDIRTQYF | TGTGCCTGGGGCCCGGACATTCGTACGCAGTATTTT
NA | TRBJ1-2 | TRBV9 | NA | CASSVADSSDYGYTF | TGTGCCAGCAGCGTAGCTGACAGCTCAGATTATGGCTACACCTTC
NA | TRBJ2-2 | TRBV7-9 | NA | CASSFDRPTGELFF | TGTGCCAGCAGTTTTGACAGACCCACCGGGGAGCTGTTTTTT
NA | TRBJ2-1 | TRBV20-1 | TRBD2 | CSLAGIYEQFF | TGCAGTCTAGCGGGGATTTATGAGCAGTTCTTC
few | TRBJ1-1 | TRBV2 | NA | CASSASENTEAFF | TGTGCCAGCAGCGCCTCAGAGAACACTGAAGCTTTCTTT
NA | TRBJ2-7 | TRBV11-2 | NA | CASSLQGNEQYF | TGTGCCAGCAGCTTGCAGGGGAACGAGCAGTACTTC
once | TRBJ2-7 | TRBV5-1 | NA | CASSYEPTGRYEQYF | TGCGCCAGCAGCTACGAGCCGACAGGGAGGTACGAGCAGTACTTC
NA | TRBJ2-5 | TRBV18 | NA | CASSPPVLVQETQYF | TGTGCCAGCTCACCACCTGTCCTCGTTCAAGAGACCCAGTACTTC
NA | TRBJ1-2 | TRBV28 | NA | CASSLRRLSNYGYTF | TGTGCCAGCTCCCTCCGACGACTATCTAACTATGGCTACACCTTC
NA | TRBJ2-1 | TRBV6-1 | NA | CASSERGNEQFF | TGTGCCAGCAGTGAACGGGGCAATGAGCAGTTCTTC
NA | TRBJ1-1 | TRBV7-9 | NA | CASSRFQGGNAFF | TGTGCCAGCAGCCGTTTCCAGGGTGGGAATGCTTTCTTT
NA | TRBJ1-1 | TRBV6-5 | NA | CASSYVGGNTEAFF | TGTGCCAGCAGTTACGTGGGGGGGAACACTGAAGCTTTCTTT
few | TRBJ1-5 | TRBV19 | TRBD1 | CASSKTGTVSNQPQHF | TGTGCCAGTAGTAAAACAGGGACAGTTAGCAATCAGCCCCAGCATTTT
NA | TRBJ1-5 | TRBV27 | NA | CASSLEGDQPQHF | TGTGCCAGCAGTTTAGAGGGGGATCAGCCCCAGCATTTT
NA | TRBJ1-2 | TRBV20-1 | NA | CSASDQGIFGYTF | TGCAGTGCTAGTGACCAGGGGATTTTTGGCTACACCTTC
NA | TRBJ2-2 | TRBV7-9 | NA | CASSLASEGELFF | TGTGCCAGCAGCTTAGCATCGGAGGGGGAGCTGTTTTTT
NA | TRBJ1-2 | TRBV19 | TRBD1 | CASRKSGQNYGYTF | TGTGCCAGTAGGAAGTCGGGACAGAACTATGGCTACACCTTC